Below, 14 T cell receptor beta chains from the same sample are listed, as sequenced in a study of blood T cell repertoires in COVID-19. Clones were read by immunoSEQ multiplex PCR, and TCRdb kept only the in-frame ones, dropping some. This sample yields roughly 180,000 clones, of which about four fifths are seen a single time; 9.5% to 12% belongs to the top ten. The sequenced material came from peripheral blood. All receptors derive from a woman in her thirties or forties with COVID-19, enrolled during active disease.

The chain recombines TRBV2 with TRBJ1-2, with D hard to call. The CDR3 totals 12 residues. CDR1 and CDR2 (germline): SNHLY, FYNNEI. Trimming cost V 8 bases and J 6 bases, with 13 bases left between them. The CDR3: CASSFYTDGYTF. The CDR3 DNA reads as TGTGCCAGCTCCTTTTATACGGATGGCTACACCTTC.

This rearrangement joins TRBV10-2 to TRBJ2-1; D may be TRBD1 (5 bases). CDR3 length equals 14 residues. With 5 bases removed from V and 10 bases from J, the gap between germline ends came to 18 bases. Germline loops: CDR1 WSHSY, CDR2 SAAADI. The chain's CDR3 is CASSPLRGQGEQFF. CDR3 DNA sequence: TGCGCCAGCAGTCCCTTGAGAGGACAAGGAGAGCAGTTCTTC.

The V gene is TRBV2, the J gene TRBJ2-3, with a possible D match to TRBD2 (5 bases). Trimming pared 4 bases from V and 2 bases from J, leaving 16 bases between. Germline CDR1 reads SNHLY; CDR2 reads FYNNEI. The CDR3 runs 16 residues. The CDR3 protein is CASSVLRGTTTDTQYF. CDR3 sequence (DNA): TGTGCCAGCAGTGTTCTTCGGGGAACCACCACAGATACGCAGTATTTT.

The chain carries TRBV19 and TRBJ1-1; maybe TRBD1 (6 bases). Germline CDR1 reads LNHDA; CDR2 reads SQIVND (reference sequence). Trimming shortened V by 4 bases and J by 5 bases, and 14 bases separated the two germline ends. This CDR3 has 14 residues. The CDR3 region has the DNA TGTGCCAGTAGTAATAAGGTAGGGGGTACTGAAGCTTTCTTT. This encodes CASSNKVGGTEAFF. Based on the CDR3 plus reference TRBV19 and TRBJ1-1, the full variable domain is DGGITQSPKYLFRKEGQNVTLSCEQNLNHDAMYWYRQDPGQGLRLIYYSQIVNDFQKGDIAEGYSVSREKKESFPLTVTSAQKNPTAFYLCASSNKVGGTEAFFGQGTRLTVV.

This chain links TRBV9 with TRBJ2-1; 8 positions match TRBD2. The CDR3 extends over 17 amino acids. Germline lookup yields CDR1 SGDLS and CDR2 YYNGEE. V was pared by 0 bases and J by 5 bases, with 10 bases of the junction left unmatched. The CDR3, as DNA: TGTGCCAGCAGCGTAGCTCTCGGCGGGGGGCGAGACAATGAGCAGTTCTTC. It specifies CASSVALGGGRDNEQFF.

V gene TRBV23-1 combines with J gene TRBJ2-7, with D possibly matching TRBD1 (7 bases). TRBV23-1 is noted as an ORF with a role that remains uncertain. CDR3 size: 14 residues. The V gene lost 4 bases and the J gene lost 9 bases, with 19 bases spanning the gap. CDR3 bases: TGCGCCAGCAGTCCGGAGGGGGCTTCATCTGGGCAGTACGTC. As protein: CASSPEGASSGQYV.

The rearrangement uses TRBV19 and TRBJ1-2; maybe TRBD1 (6 bases). The CDR3 totals 13 residues. Germline CDR1 is LNHDA and CDR2 is SQIVND (reference sequence). V was pared by 4 bases and J by 3 bases, with 9 bases between. CDR3 residues: CASSTGVDYGYTF. DNA of the CDR3: TGTGCCAGTAGTACAGGGGTGGACTATGGCTACACCTTC.

The chain uses TRBV3-1 (or the pseudogene TRBV3-2) and TRBJ2-7; D possibly corresponds to TRBD1 (5 bases). The CDR3 covers 14 residues. The V end lost 6 bases, the J end lost 6 bases, and 18 bases lay between the germline ends. Germline CDR1 and CDR2: LGHDT and YNNKEL (reference sequence). CDR3 in DNA: TGTGCCAGCAGTGAAAGATCTTCAGGGATCGAGCAGTACTTC. Protein product: CASSERSSGIEQYF.

V gene TRBV6-1 combines with J gene TRBJ2-1; the D gene is possibly TRBD1 (6 bases). The CDR3 totals 16 residues. V gave up 4 bases and J gave up 0 bases, with 13 bases separating them. CDR1 and CDR2 (germline): MNHNS, SASEGT. This CDR3 is CASSVRGSGSYNEQFF. CDR3 coding DNA: TGTGCCAGCAGTGTAAGGGGGTCTGGCTCCTACAATGAGCAGTTCTTC.

J is TRBJ2-1 and V is TRBV5-1; 10 bases fit TRBD2. Germline V gives CDR1 SGHRS, CDR2 YFSETQ. V was pared by 4 bases and J by 7 bases, with 5 bases of the junction left unmatched. This CDR3 contains 14 residues. For the CDR3, the DNA is TGCGCCAGCAGCCGTACTAGCGGGAAAAATGAGCAGTTCTTC. Its protein is CASSRTSGKNEQFF. Using reference TRBV5-1 and TRBJ2-1 for the parts outside the CDR3, the full variable domain is KAGVTQTPRYLIKTRGQQVTLSCSPISGHRSVSWYQQTPGQGLQFLFEYFSETQRNKGNFPGRFSGRQFSNSRSEMNVSTLELGDSALYLCASSRTSGKNEQFFGPGTRLTVL.

The rearrangement uses TRBV13 and TRBJ2-1; D not resolved. Trimming pared 8 bases from V and 6 bases from J, leaving 14 bases between. Germline assignment: CDR1 PRHDT and CDR2 FYEKMQ (reference sequence). The CDR3 consists of 13 residues. For the CDR3, the DNA is TGTGCCAGCGTCGCACCGAACTCCAATGAGCAGTTCTTC. Translation gives CASVAPNSNEQFF.

This chain links TRBV2 with TRBJ2-2; 9 bases are shared with TRBD2. Germline trimming cut 8 bases from V and 6 bases from J; bases unmatched to any gene: 13. The CDR3 runs 16 residues. Germline V CDR1 and CDR2: SNHLY, FYNNEI. The CDR3 DNA reads TGTGCCAGCCAGAAATTTGGCGGGGGGGCCTCCGGGGAGCTGTTTTTT. Encoded protein: CASQKFGGGASGELFF.

The table lists this clone with a few counts. The chain couples TRBV5-1 to TRBJ1-2, with TRBD1 matching 9 bases. V gave up 3 bases and J gave up 4 bases; unmatched junction bases: 7. Germline loops: CDR1 SGHRS, CDR2 YFSETQ. This CDR3 spans 15 amino acids. The CDR3 loop reads CASSYGQGSSYGYTF. In nucleotides, the CDR3 is TGCGCCAGCAGCTACGGACAGGGGAGTTCCTATGGCTACACCTTC.

The rearrangement links TRBV7-6 to TRBJ1-1; D gene ambiguous. Germline V gene data show CDR1 as SGHVS and CDR2 as FNYEAQ. The CDR3 spans 13 residues. V shed 1 base and J shed 4 bases, with 7 bases lying between them. The CDR3 DNA is TGTGCCAGCAGCTTAGAGGCGGGCACTGAAGCTTTCTTT. The encoded protein is CASSLEAGTEAFF. Supplemented by reference TRBV7-6 and TRBJ1-1, the full variable domain reads GAGVSQSPRYKVTKRGQDVALRCDPISGHVSLYWYRQALGQGPEFLTYFNYEAQQDKSGLPNDRFSAERPEGSISTLTIQRTEQRDSAMYRCASSLEAGTEAFFGQGTRLTVV.